This TCR beta chain comes out of a study of cytomegalovirus exposure and HLA in healthy donors. Study context: In an earlier analysis, around 100 million unique TCR beta sequences were found from some 180 million T cells. Study observations and caveats: TCR association rates varied by HLA locus in a later analysis, with DRB1 highest and HLA-C lowest. It was shown in a later analysis that HLA-associated TCR beta chains were more clonally expanded than other, equally common chains. An analysis done earlier found most TCR beta V segments productive about 87% or about 30% of the time.

V gave up 5 bases and J gave up 4 bases; unmatched junction bases: 8. CDR1 MNHEY and CDR2 SMNVEV come from the germline V gene (reference sequence). This CDR3 comprises 15 residues. PCR employed 60 Vbeta and 13 Jbeta primers. Produced via immunoSEQ multiplex PCR; TCRdb's table is partial and in-frame only. This table has some 110,000 clones, over 65% appearing once. For this clone: The antigen is not known.

The sequence came from a woman aged 50 to 65 in good health and CMV-seropositive. Sequencing was performed on PBMCs. This chain uses TRBV27 with TRBJ1-1; 9 positions match TRBD1. In nucleotides, the CDR3 is TGTGCCAGCAGTCTCGGACAGGGGTTTCGCACTGAAGCTTTCTTT. Translated: CASSLGQGFRTEAFF.